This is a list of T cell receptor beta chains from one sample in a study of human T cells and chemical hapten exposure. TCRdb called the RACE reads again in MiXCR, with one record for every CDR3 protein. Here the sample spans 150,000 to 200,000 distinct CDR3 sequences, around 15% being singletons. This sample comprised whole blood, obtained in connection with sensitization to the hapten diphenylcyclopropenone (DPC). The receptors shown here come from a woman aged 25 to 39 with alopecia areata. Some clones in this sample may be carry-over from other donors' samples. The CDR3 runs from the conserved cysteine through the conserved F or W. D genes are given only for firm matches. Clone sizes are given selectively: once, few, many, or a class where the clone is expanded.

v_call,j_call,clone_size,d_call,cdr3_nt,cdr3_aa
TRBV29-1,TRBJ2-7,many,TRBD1,TGCAGCGTTGAGAGGACAGGGCGGTCGGAGGAGCAGTACTTC,CSVERTGRSEEQYF
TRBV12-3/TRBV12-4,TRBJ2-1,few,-,TGTGCCAGCAGCACCTTCGGGGCTTCAAACAGATACAATGAGCAGTTCTTC,CASSTFGASNRYNEQFF
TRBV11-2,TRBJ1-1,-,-,TGTGCCAGCAGCTCAACGAGAGGAGCAGAAGCTTTCTTT,CASSSTRGAEAFF
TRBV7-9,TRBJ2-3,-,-,TGTGCCAGCAGCTCGGGCCTCACGGGGGATACGCAGTATTTT,CASSSGLTGDTQYF
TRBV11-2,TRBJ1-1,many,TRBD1,TGTGCCAGCAGCCGTACACAGGGGAGCACTGAAGCTTTCTTT,CASSRTQGSTEAFF
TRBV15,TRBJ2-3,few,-,TGTGCCACCAGCAGAGATCCGGATACGCAGTATTTT,CATSRDPDTQYF
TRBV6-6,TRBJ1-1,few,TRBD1,TGTGCCAGCAGTGCAGGGGGAACCGCTAACACTGAAGCTTTCTTT,CASSAGGTANTEAFF
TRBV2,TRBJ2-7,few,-,TGTGCCAGCAGCCGAGAATTACTACGCTCCTACGAGCAGTACTTC,CASSRELLRSYEQYF
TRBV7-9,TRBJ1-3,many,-,TGTGCCAGCGCCCCATCCAGGGCTGGAAACACCATATATTTT,CASAPSRAGNTIYF
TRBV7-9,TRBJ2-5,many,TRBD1,TGTGCCAGCAGCTCACGAAGACAGGGGCCCGGGGAGACCCAGTACTTC,CASSSRRQGPGETQYF
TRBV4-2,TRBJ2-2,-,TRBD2,TGTGCCAGCAGCCAGCCGGAGCGGGAGTTCGGGACCGGGGAGCTGTTTTTT,CASSQPEREFGTGELFF
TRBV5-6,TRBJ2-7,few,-,TGTGCCAGCAGCCCGGTGGGTCGCCGCTCGGACGAGCAGTACTTC,CASSPVGRRSDEQYF
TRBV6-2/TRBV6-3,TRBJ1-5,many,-,TGTGCCAGCAGTTATGGACACGGCCAATTTTTGGCCCAGCATTTT,CASSYGHGQFLAQHF
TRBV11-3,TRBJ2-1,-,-,TGTGCCAGCAGCTTAAGAGGGTCCTACAATGAGCAGTTCTTC,CASSLRGSYNEQFF
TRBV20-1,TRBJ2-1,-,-,TGCAGTGCTAGAGATACTAGCTACAATGAGCAGTTCTTC,CSARDTSYNEQFF
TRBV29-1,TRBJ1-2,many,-,TGCAGCGTTCAGCGACAATATGGCTACACCTTC,CSVQRQYGYTF
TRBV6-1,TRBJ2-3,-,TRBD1,TGTGCCAGCAGCGCTGGGACAGTGGTTGATACGCAGTATTTT,CASSAGTVVDTQYF
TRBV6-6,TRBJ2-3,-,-,TGTGCCAGCAGCCGCAACGGCGATGGAACAGATACGCAGTATTTT,CASSRNGDGTDTQYF
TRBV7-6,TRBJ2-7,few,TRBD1,TGTGCCAGCAGCCCGGGACAGGGTAGCTCCTACGAGCAGTACTTC,CASSPGQGSSYEQYF
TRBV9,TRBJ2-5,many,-,TGTGCCAGCAGCGTAGGCGTAGGGCAAGAGACCCAGTACTTC,CASSVGVGQETQYF
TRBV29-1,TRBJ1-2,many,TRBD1,TGCAGCGTTGATAAAGGTGGACAGGGCCATGGCTACACCTTC,CSVDKGGQGHGYTF
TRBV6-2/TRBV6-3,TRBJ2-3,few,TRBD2,TGTGCCAGCAGATCCGGAGGACTAGCGGGAGGAGCAGATACGCAGTATTTT,CASRSGGLAGGADTQYF
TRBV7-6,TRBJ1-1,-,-,TGTGCCAGCAGCTTGGCAGGGATGGACACTGAAGCTTTCTTT,CASSLAGMDTEAFF
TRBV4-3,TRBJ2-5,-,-,TGCGCCAGCAGCCAATCCATCCTCGGAGGCCTACAAGAGACCCAGTACTTC,CASSQSILGGLQETQYF
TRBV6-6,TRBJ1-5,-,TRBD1,TGTGCCAGCACCCGGACAGGGGGGCATCAGCCCCAGCATTTT,CASTRTGGHQPQHF
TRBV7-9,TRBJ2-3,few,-,TGTGCCAGCAGCCCTATCACCCGCGGCACAGATACGCAGTATTTT,CASSPITRGTDTQYF
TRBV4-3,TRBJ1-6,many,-,TGCGCCAGCAGCCAAGACAGGGGAAATTCACCCCTCCACTTT,CASSQDRGNSPLHF
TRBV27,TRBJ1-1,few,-,TGTGCCAGCAGAAGACAGGCTACGAACACTGAAGCTTTCTTT,CASRRQATNTEAFF
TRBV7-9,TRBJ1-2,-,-,TGTGCCAGCGGTCAGGCCAACTATGGCTACACCTTC,CASGQANYGYTF
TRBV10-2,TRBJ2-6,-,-,TGCGCCAGCAGTGAACGAGCGGCTGGGGCCAACGTCCTGACTTTC,CASSERAAGANVLTF
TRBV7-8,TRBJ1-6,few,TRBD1,TGTGCCAGCAGCTTAGCCGACAGGGGAAGGTCACCCCTCCACTTT,CASSLADRGRSPLHF
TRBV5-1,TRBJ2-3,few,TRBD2,TGCGCCAGCCAAAGCGGGGTCGGCACAGATACGCAGTATTTT,CASQSGVGTDTQYF
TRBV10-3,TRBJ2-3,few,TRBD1,TGTGCCATCAGTGAGGGGGACAGCTCCACAGATACGCAGTATTTT,CAISEGDSSTDTQYF
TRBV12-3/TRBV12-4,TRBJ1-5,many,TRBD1,TGTGCCAGCAGGGGGACAGGGAGCAATCAGCCCCAGCATTTT,CASRGTGSNQPQHF
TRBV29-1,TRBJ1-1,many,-,TGCAGCGTGGTGTTTTGGGAGGGCGCTGAAGCTTTCTTT,CSVVFWEGAEAFF
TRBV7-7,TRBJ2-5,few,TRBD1,TGTGCCAGCAGCTTGGACAGGGAAGAGACCCAGTACTTC,CASSLDREETQYF
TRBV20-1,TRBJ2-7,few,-,TGCAGTGCTATAGATAAAGGTAGTGGGTACGAGCAGTACTTC,CSAIDKGSGYEQYF
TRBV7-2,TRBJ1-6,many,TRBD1,TGTGCCAGCAGCTCTTGGGACAGGGATTCACCCCTCCACTTT,CASSSWDRDSPLHF
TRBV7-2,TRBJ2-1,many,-,TGTGCCAGCAGCTTAGGGCAGGGGTCCTACAATGAGCAGTTCTTC,CASSLGQGSYNEQFF
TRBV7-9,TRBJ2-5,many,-,TGTGCCAGCAGCTTCAACAGATACCAAGAGACCCAGTACTTC,CASSFNRYQETQYF
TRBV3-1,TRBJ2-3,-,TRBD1,TGTGCCAGCAGCCAAGACCCCCCGACAGGGGCAACTAGCACAGATACGCAGTATTTT,CASSQDPPTGATSTDTQYF
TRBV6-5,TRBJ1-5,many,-,TGTGCCAGCACTCAGGCGGGCGGTGGACAGCCCCAGCATTTT,CASTQAGGGQPQHF
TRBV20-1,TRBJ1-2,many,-,TGCAGTGCCGTGTGGGACATTAACTATGGCTACACCTTC,CSAVWDINYGYTF
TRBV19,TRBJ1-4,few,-,TGTGCCAGTAGTATCCTCCAGACCGAAAAACTGTTTTTT,CASSILQTEKLFF
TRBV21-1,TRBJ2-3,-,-,TGTGCCAGCAGCACTAGCACAGATACGCAGTATTTT,CASSTSTDTQYF
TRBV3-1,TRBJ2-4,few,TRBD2,TGTGCCAGCAGCCAAGGAGTTCAGCGGGGGTCCAAAAACATTCAGTACTTC,CASSQGVQRGSKNIQYF